The 16 T cell receptor beta chains below were found in one sample sequenced in a study of T-cell memory formation after mild COVID-19. TCRdb re-called the 5' RACE reads through MiXCR, storing one row per CDR3 protein. The table has roughly 310,000 distinct CDR3 sequences, more than 15% seen once. The sample was PBMCs or a T cell subset sorted from them (not recorded which). These receptors came from a man between 18 and 35 years old who had mild COVID-19 (a few samples of this study predate the infection). Cell type and time point are not known.

The chain links TRBV21-1 to TRBJ1-5; no check of the table's D call, TRBD1, against the DNA was made. TRBV21-1 is a known pseudogene. This CDR3 is 19 amino acids long. The CDR3 spells CASSNTRFGQSWTGQPQHF. The DNA of the CDR3 is TGTGCCAGCAGCAATACCCGATTTGGACAGTCGTGGACAGGTCAGCCCCAGCATTTT.

Many counts were recorded for this clonotype. This sequence joins TRBV2 and TRBJ2-4; 11 bases map to TRBD2. V trimming: 3 bases; J trimming: 0 bases; junction bases outside the gene matches: 7. Germline lookup yields CDR1 SNHLY and CDR2 FYNNEI. The CDR3 spans 18 residues. The CDR3 is CASSDLGLAARAKNIQYF. CDR3 DNA: TGTGCCAGCAGTGATTTGGGACTAGCGGCTAGAGCCAAAAACATTCAGTACTTC. Full variable domain (remainder filled in from reference TRBV2 and TRBJ2-4): EPEVTQTPSHQVTQMGQEVILRCVPISNHLYFYWYRQILGQKVEFLVSFYNNEISEKSEIFDDQFSVERPDGSNFTLKIRSTKLEDSAMYFCASSDLGLAARAKNIQYFGAGTRLSVL.

This clonotype has just a few counts. The rearrangement links TRBV10-3 to TRBJ2-7; 7 bases map to TRBD1. CDR1 is ENHRY and CDR2 is SYGVKD in the germline V gene. The CDR3 runs 15 residues. The ends lost 0 bases at V and 3 bases at J; junction bases unmatched: 5. The CDR3 loop is CAISESRDSNYEQYF. CDR3 DNA: TGTGCCATCAGTGAGTCCCGGGACAGTAACTACGAGCAGTACTTC.

This clonotype turned up a few times. The chain is built from TRBV6-5 and TRBJ2-3, with D maybe TRBD2 (6 bases). The germline V and J ends were trimmed by 1 base and 0 bases, with 8 bases remaining between them. The CDR3 sequence is 15 residues long. CDR1 MNHEY and CDR2 SVGAGI come from the germline V gene. The CDR3 bases are TGTGCCAGCAGTTACTGGGGGGTGAGCACAGATACGCAGTATTTT. Translation: CASSYWGVSTDTQYF.

This sequence joins TRBV28 and TRBJ2-5, with D tentatively TRBD1 or TRBD2 (5 bases each). In germline, CDR1 is MDHEN, CDR2 SYDVKM. CDR3 size: 11 residues. V was shortened by 9 bases and J by 7 bases, with 12 bases between the two germline ends. In nucleotides, the CDR3 is TGTGCCAGAGGATATGGGGGGACCCAGTACTTC. Translation: CARGYGGTQYF. Using reference TRBV28 and TRBJ2-5 for the parts outside the CDR3, the full variable domain is DVKVTQSSRYLVKRTGEKVFLECVQDMDHENMFWYRQDPGLGLRLIYFSYDVKMKEKGDIPEGYSVSREKKERFSLILESASTNQTSMYLCARGYGGTQYFGPGTRLLVL.

The chain recombines TRBV5-8 with TRBJ1-2; D gene uncertain. CDR3 length equals 13 residues. Germline-derived CDR1 and CDR2 are SGHTS and YDEGEE. V lost 0 bases and J lost 8, with 11 bases in between. The CDR3 DNA reads as TGTGCCAGCAGCTTGGGACATGGAGGGGGCTACACCTTC. This sequence encodes CASSLGHGGGYTF.

The V gene is TRBV20-1, the J gene TRBJ1-2; a weak D match, TRBD1 (6 bases). CDR3 length: 12 residues. The V end lost 5 bases, the J end lost 3 bases, and 10 bases lay between the germline ends. Germline V gene lookup returns CDR1 DFQATT and CDR2 SNEGSKA (reference sequence). Here the CDR3 reads CSAEDSYYGYTF. CDR3 DNA sequence: TGCAGTGCTGAGGACAGCTACTATGGCTACACCTTC.

This chain's CDR3 is CSVRGTEAFF. The CDR3 DNA reads TGCAGTGTCCGGGGCACTGAAGCTTTCTTT. The chain couples TRBV20-1 to TRBJ1-1; D is ambiguous. Germline V gene data show CDR1 as DFQATT and CDR2 as SNEGSKA (reference sequence). The CDR3 consists of 10 residues. Between the trimmed V and J ends, which lost 7 bases and 4 bases, there was a span of 7 bases.

The CDR3 sequence: CSGRKQQNTEAFF. For the CDR3, the DNA is TGCAGCGGCAGAAAACAGCAGAACACTGAAGCTTTCTTT. The chain couples TRBV29-1 to TRBJ1-1; the D is unclear. Germline loops: CDR1 SQVTM, CDR2 ANQGSEA. The V end lost 7 bases, the J end lost 1 base, and 13 bases lay between the germline ends. CDR3 length: 13 amino acids.

This clonotype showed up many times. The chain links TRBV7-9 to TRBJ2-7, with TRBD1 matching over 8 bases. V was clipped by 5 bases and J by 4 bases; unmatched bases: 13. This CDR3 has 16 amino acids. Germline CDR1 reads SEHNR; CDR2 reads FQNEAQ (reference sequence). DNA of the CDR3: TGTGCCAGCAGCGAGAAGGGGACAGGCCCTAGATACGAGCAGTACTTC. This sequence encodes CASSEKGTGPRYEQYF.

This clonotype was seen just once. The chain employs TRBV19 and TRBJ2-4, with 7 bases matching TRBD1. The CDR3 loop spans 13 amino acids. Germline V CDR1 and CDR2: LNHDA, SQIVND (reference sequence). After removal of 1 base from V and 6 bases from J, the junction contained 0 bases not matched to a gene. This CDR3 reads CASSIGQGNIQYF. For the CDR3, the DNA is TGTGCCAGTAGTATAGGACAGGGAAACATTCAGTACTTC.

The chain couples TRBV4-3 to TRBJ2-1; 8 bases line up with TRBD1. V dropped 2 bases and J dropped 7; count of bases not matched to a gene: 1. The CDR3 is 13 amino acids. Germline-derived CDR1 and CDR2 are LGHNA and YSLEER. CDR3 in amino acids: CASSQNRGNEQFF. The CDR3 DNA is TGCGCCAGCAGCCAAAACAGGGGGAATGAGCAGTTCTTC.

Comments on this clonotype: It is likely a read error, because the conserved phenylalanine at the end of the CDR3 is missing. The DNA is left out, because the CDR3 cannot be placed on it with certainty; the CDR3 is given as TCRdb lists it. The J gene is TRBJ2-4, the V gene TRBV5-6; the table gives TRBD2 as D, unverified against the DNA. Germline loops: CDR1 SGHDT, CDR2 YYEEEE. The CDR3 has 11 residues if both end residues are counted. The CDR3 region is CASSFLATSDL.

This clonotype has more than one count but fewer than ten. The V call is TRBV20-1, the J call TRBJ1-4, with D maybe TRBD1 (5 bases). The germline CDR1 and CDR2 sequences are DFQATT and SNEGSKA (reference sequence). This CDR3 comprises 15 residues. The V and J ends lost 3 bases and 1 base respectively, with 12 bases between them. CDR3 DNA: TGCAGTGCTAGGCCCAGGGCGGAAACTAATGAAAAACTGTTTTTT. It yields the protein CSARPRAETNEKLFF.

This chain links TRBV18 with TRBJ2-7; 7 nucleotides agree with TRBD1. The V segment lost 3 bases and the J segment 3 bases; nucleotides outside the gene matches: 11. The CDR3 runs to 16 residues. CDR1 is KGHSH, CDR2 LQKENI, per germline. Here the CDR3 DNA reads TGTGCCAGCTCACCGTCCGGGACAGCTAGCTACTACGAGCAGTACTTC. Its protein is CASSPSGTASYYEQYF.

The rearrangement uses TRBV7-3 and TRBJ2-3, with D possibly matching TRBD2 (6 bases). This CDR3 is built from 15 residues. Germline-derived CDR1 and CDR2 are SGHTA and FQGTGA. Deletions cut 6 bases from V and 3 bases from J, with 16 bases between. The DNA for the CDR3 is TGTGCCAGCAGTTTCGGGACTGACGCGACAGATACGCAGTATTTT. It translates to CASSFGTDATDTQYF.